These 7 T cell receptor beta chains originate from one sample sequenced in a study of OX40 agonist ivuxolimab in advanced cancers. The protocol was immunoSEQ multiplex PCR, while the TCRdb copy is restricted to in-frame clones and leaves out a portion. The repertoire consists of approximately 57,000 clones, with 75% to 90% occurring once and the leading ten covering more than 0.65%. Sequencing was performed on CD4+ or CD8+ T cells sorted from blood, taken in a trial of the OX40 agonist ivuxolimab. The receptors derive from an adult with an advanced solid tumor such as melanoma, head and neck, liver or kidney cancer.

The chain has TRBV10-3 and TRBJ2-3; 8 bases match TRBD2. The CDR3 length is 16 residues. Trimming cost V 0 bases and J 2 bases; bases outside gene matches: 4. CDR1 ENHRY and CDR2 SYGVKD come from the germline V gene. The CDR3 here is CAISESGSGVTDTQYF. The CDR3 DNA reads TGTGCCATCAGTGAGTCGGGTAGCGGGGTCACAGATACGCAGTATTTT.

This clone has just a few counts. The chain recombines TRBV7-9 with TRBJ2-2; D unclear. The V gene's germline CDR1 is SEHNR and CDR2 FQNEAQ (reference sequence). V lost 10 bases and J 8 bases, leaving 8 bases between the germline ends. The CDR3 loop spans 10 amino acids. The CDR3 sequence is CATITGELFF. CDR3 nucleotides: TGTGCCACAATTACGGGGGAGCTGTTTTTT.

The chain uses TRBV5-6 and TRBJ2-5, with D possibly being TRBD1 (6 bases). Germline CDR1 reads SGHDT; CDR2 reads YYEEEE. This CDR3 is 14 amino acids long. Between the trimmed V and J ends, which lost 2 bases and 4 bases, there was a span of 12 bases. In DNA form, the CDR3 reads TGTGCCAGCAGCTTTGGACAGTACGGAGAGACCCAGTACTTC. It yields the protein CASSFGQYGETQYF.

This sequence joins TRBV11-2 and TRBJ2-7; 7 nucleotides align to TRBD2. The CDR3 covers 17 residues. Germline CDR1 is SGHAT and CDR2 is FQNNGV. Unmatched junction bases numbered 10, after V lost 2 bases and J lost 0 bases. Here the CDR3 reads CASSLPLSGGTSYEQYF. The CDR3 DNA reads TGTGCCAGCAGCTTACCTCTATCGGGGGGTACCTCCTACGAGCAGTACTTC.

The gene calls are TRBV7-9 and TRBJ2-3, with 8 bases lining up with TRBD2. The CDR3 sequence is 18 residues long. Unmatched junction bases numbered 11, after V lost 1 base and J lost 2 bases. Germline V lookup: CDR1 SEHNR, CDR2 FQNEAQ (reference sequence). The CDR3 DNA follows: TGTGCCAGCAGCTTAGGCCTTTTTAAAGCGGGGGTCACAGATACGCAGTATTTT. Translation gives CASSLGLFKAGVTDTQYF.

The V gene is TRBV5-1, the J gene TRBJ1-1; the match to TRBD1 covers 11 bases. CDR3 length equals 16 residues. The germline gives CDR1 SGHRS, CDR2 YFSETQ. Unmatched junction bases numbered 4, after V lost 0 bases and J lost 3 bases. CDR3 protein: CASSLGTGGMDTEAFF. In DNA, the CDR3 is TGCGCCAGCAGCTTGGGGACAGGGGGCATGGACACTGAAGCTTTCTTT.

V and J are TRBV9 and TRBJ1-2, with D uncertain. V lost 4 bases to trimming and J lost 8 bases, with 9 bases between them. Germline V CDR1 and CDR2: SGDLS, YYNGEE. The CDR3 has 11 amino acids. Written as DNA, the CDR3 is TGTGCCAGCAGCCCCTCCCGAGGCTACACCTTC. Protein sequence: CASSPSRGYTF.